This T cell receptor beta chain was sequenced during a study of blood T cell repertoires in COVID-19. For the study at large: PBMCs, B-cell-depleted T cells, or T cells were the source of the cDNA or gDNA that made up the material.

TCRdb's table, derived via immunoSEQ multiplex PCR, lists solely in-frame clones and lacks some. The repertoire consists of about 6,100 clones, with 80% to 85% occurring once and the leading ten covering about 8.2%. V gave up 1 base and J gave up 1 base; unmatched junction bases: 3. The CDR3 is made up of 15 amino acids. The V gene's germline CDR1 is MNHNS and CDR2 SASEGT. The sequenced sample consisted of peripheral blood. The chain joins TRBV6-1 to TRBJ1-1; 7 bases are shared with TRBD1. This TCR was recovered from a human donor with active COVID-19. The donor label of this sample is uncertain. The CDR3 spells CASSEGPGGNTEAFF. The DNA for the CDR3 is TGTGCCAGCAGTGAAGGGCCAGGGGGGAACACTGAAGCTTTCTTT.